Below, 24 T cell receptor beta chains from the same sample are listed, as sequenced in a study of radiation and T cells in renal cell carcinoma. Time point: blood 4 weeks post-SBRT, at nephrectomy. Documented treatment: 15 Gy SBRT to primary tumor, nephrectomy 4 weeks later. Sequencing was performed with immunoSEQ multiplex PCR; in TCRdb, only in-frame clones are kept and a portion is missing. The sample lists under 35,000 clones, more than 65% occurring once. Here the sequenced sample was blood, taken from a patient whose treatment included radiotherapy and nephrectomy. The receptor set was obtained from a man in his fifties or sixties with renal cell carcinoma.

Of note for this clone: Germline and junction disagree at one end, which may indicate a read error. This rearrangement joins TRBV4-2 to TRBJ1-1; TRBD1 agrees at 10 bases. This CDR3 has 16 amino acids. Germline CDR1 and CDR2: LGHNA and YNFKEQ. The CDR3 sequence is CASTQNPGTGDTEAFF. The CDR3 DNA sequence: TGTGCCAGCACCCAAAATCCCGGGACAGGGGACACTGAAGCTTTCTTT.

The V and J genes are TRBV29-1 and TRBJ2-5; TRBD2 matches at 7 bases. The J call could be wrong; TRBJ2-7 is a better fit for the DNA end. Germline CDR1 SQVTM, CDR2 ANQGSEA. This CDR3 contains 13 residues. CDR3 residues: CSTTGRPRHEQYF. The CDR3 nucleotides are TGCAGCACCACCGGGAGGCCCCGGCACGAGCAGTACTTC.

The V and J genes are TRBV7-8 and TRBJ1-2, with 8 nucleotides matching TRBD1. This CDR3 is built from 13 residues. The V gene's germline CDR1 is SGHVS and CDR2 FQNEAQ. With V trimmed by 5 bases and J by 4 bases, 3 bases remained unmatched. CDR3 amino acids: CASSPGQGYGYTF. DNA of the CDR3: TGTGCCAGCAGCCCCGGACAGGGCTATGGCTACACCTTC.

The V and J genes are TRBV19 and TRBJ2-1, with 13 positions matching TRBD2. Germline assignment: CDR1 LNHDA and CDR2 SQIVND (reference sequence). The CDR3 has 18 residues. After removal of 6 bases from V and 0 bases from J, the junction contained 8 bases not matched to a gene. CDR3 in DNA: TGTGCCAGTAGCCAACCCGGGACTAGCGGGACCTCCTACAATGAGCAGTTCTTC. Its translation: CASSQPGTSGTSYNEQFF.

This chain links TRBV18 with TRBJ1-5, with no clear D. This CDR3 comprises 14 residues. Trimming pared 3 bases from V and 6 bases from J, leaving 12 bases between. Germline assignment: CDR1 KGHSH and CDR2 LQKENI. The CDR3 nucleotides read TGTGCCAGCTCACCGCAAAGGGTGGGTCAGCCCCAGCATTTT. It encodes CASSPQRVGQPQHF. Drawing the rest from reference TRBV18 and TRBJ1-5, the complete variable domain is NAGVMQNPRHLVRRRGQEARLRCSPMKGHSHVYWYRQLPEEGLKFMVYLQKENIIDESGMPKERFSAEFPKEGPSILRIQQVVRGDSAAYFCASSPQRVGQPQHFGDGTRLSIL.

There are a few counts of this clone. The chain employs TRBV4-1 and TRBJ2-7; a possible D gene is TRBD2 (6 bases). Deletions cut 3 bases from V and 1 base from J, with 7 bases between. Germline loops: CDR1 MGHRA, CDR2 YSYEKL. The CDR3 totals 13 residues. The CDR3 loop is CASSQGGSYEQYF. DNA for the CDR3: TGCGCCAGCAGCCAGGGGGGATCCTACGAGCAGTACTTC.

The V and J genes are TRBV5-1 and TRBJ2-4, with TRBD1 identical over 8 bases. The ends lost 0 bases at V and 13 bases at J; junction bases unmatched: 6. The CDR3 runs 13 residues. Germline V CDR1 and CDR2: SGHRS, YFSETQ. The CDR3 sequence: CASSLAPGGGQYF. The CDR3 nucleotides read TGCGCCAGCAGCTTGGCGCCAGGGGGCGGCCAGTACTTC.

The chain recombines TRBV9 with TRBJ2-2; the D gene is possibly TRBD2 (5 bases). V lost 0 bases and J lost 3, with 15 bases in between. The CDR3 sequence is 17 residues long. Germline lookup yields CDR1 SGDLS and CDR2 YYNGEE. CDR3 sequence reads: CASSVGRPSSDTGELFF. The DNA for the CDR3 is TGTGCCAGCAGCGTAGGAAGGCCTAGCAGTGACACCGGGGAGCTGTTTTTT.

The CDR3 nucleotides read TGTGCCAGCAGCGTAGCTACGGGACAGCAAGAGACCCAGTACTTC. Amino acids: CASSVATGQQETQYF. The chain has TRBV9 and TRBJ2-5, with 7 positions matching TRBD1. The germline CDR1 and CDR2 sequences are SGDLS and YYNGEE. Trimming cost V 0 bases and J 2 bases; bases outside gene matches: 4. This CDR3 region has 15 residues.

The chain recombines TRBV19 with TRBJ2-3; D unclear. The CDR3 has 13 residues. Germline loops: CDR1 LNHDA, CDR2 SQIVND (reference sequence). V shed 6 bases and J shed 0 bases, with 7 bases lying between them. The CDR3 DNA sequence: TGTGCCAGTAGCCTTATCAGCACAGATACGCAGTATTTT. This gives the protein CASSLISTDTQYF.

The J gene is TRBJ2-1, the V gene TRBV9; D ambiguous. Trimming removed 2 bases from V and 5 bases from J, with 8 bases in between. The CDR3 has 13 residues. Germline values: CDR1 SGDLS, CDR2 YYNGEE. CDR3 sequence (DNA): TGTGCCAGCAGCGTGCAGGATAACAATGAGCAGTTCTTC. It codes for CASSVQDNNEQFF.

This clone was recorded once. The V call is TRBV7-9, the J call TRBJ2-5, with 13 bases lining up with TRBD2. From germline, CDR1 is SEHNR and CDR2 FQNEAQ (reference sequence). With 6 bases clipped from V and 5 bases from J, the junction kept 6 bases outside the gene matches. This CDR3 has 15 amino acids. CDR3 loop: CASSLLAGGRETQYF. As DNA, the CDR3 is TGTGCCAGCAGTTTACTAGCGGGAGGGCGGGAGACCCAGTACTTC.

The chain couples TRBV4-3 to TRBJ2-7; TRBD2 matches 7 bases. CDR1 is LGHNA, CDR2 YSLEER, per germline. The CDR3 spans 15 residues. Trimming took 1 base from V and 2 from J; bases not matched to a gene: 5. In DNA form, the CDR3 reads TGCGCCAGCAGCCAAGGGCTAGCGGCTACCTACGAGCAGTACTTC. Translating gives CASSQGLAATYEQYF.

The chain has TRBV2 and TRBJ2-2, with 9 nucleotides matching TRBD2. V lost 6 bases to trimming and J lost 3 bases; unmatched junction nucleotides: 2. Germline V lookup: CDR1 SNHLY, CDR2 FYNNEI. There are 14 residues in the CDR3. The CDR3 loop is CASRGLADTGELFF. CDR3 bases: TGTGCCAGCAGGGGACTAGCTGACACCGGGGAGCTGTTTTTT.

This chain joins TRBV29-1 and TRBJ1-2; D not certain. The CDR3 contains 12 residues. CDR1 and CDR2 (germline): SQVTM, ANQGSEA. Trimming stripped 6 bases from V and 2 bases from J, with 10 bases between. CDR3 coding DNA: TGCAGCGTCTTGGAGGGAAACTATGGCTACACCTTC. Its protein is CSVLEGNYGYTF.

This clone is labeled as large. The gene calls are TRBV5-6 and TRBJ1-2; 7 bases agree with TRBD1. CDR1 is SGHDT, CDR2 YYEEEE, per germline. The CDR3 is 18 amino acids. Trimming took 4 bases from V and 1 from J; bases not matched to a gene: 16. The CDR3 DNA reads TGTGCCAGCAGCATGGGGCCGGGACAGACTTTTATTAACTATGGCTACACCTTC. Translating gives CASSMGPGQTFINYGYTF. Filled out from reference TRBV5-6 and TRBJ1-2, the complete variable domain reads DAGVTQSPTHLIKTRGQQVTLRCSPKSGHDTVSWYQQALGQGPQFIFQYYEEEERQRGNFPDRFSGHQFPNYSSELNVNALLLGDSALYLCASSMGPGQTFINYGYTFGSGTRLTVV.

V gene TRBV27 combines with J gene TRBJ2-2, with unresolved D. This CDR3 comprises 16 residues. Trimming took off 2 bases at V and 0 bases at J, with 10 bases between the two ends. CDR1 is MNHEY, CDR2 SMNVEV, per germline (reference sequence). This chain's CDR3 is CASSLIPPANTGELFF. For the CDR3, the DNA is TGTGCCAGCAGTTTAATCCCTCCAGCGAACACCGGGGAGCTGTTTTTT.

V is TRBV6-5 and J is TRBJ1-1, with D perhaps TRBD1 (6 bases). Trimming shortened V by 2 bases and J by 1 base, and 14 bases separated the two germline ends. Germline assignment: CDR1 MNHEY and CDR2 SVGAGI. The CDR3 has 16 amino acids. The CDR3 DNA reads TGTGCCAGCAGTTACGATCGACAGGAGAGGAACACTGAAGCTTTCTTT. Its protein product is CASSYDRQERNTEAFF.

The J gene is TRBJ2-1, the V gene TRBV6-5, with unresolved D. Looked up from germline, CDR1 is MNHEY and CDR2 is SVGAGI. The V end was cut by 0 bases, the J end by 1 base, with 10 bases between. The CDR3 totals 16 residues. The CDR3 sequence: CASSYSSSGSYNEQFF. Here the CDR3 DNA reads TGTGCCAGCAGTTACTCGTCTAGTGGATCCTACAATGAGCAGTTCTTC.

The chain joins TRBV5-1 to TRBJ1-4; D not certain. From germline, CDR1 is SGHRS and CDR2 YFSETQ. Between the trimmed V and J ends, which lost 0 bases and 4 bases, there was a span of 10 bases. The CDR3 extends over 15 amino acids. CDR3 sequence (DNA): TGCGCCAGCAGCTTGGGAGGCAGTAATAATGAAAAACTGTTTTTT. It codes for CASSLGGSNNEKLFF.

The CDR3 DNA sequence: TGTGCCACCAGCAGAGATTTGGGCGTAGCCTCTGGAAACACCATATATTTT. Translation gives CATSRDLGVASGNTIYF. The chain has TRBV15 and TRBJ1-3, with D unresolved. V was pared by 0 bases and J by 0 bases, with 12 bases between. Looked up from germline, CDR1 is LNHNV and CDR2 is YYDKDF (reference sequence). This CDR3 region has 17 residues.

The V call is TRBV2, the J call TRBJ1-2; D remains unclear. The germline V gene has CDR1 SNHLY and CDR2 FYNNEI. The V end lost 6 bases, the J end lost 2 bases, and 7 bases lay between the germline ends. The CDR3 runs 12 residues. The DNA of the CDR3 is TGTGCCAGCAGGGAGGACAACTATGGCTACACCTTC. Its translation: CASREDNYGYTF.

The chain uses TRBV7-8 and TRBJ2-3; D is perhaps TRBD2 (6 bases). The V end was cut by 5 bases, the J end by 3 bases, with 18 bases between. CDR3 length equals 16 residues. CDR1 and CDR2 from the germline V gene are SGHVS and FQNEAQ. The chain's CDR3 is CASSRHAGTSTDTQYF. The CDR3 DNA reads TGTGCCAGCAGCCGACATGCCGGGACTTCTACAGATACGCAGTATTTT.

In DNA, the CDR3 is TGCGCCAGCAGCTTGGATCTGGACTACAATGAGCAGTTCTTC. Translating gives CASSLDLDYNEQFF. The chain recombines TRBV5-1 with TRBJ2-1, with D uncertain. This CDR3 has 14 amino acids. V shed 0 bases and J shed 3 bases, with 7 bases lying between them. The germline CDR1 and CDR2 sequences are SGHRS and YFSETQ.